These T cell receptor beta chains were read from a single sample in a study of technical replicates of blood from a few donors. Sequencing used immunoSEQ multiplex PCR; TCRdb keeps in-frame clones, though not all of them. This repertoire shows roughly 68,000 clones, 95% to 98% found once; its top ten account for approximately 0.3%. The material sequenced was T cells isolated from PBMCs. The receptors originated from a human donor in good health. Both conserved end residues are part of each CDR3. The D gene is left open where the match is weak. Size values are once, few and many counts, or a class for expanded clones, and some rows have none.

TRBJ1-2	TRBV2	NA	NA	TGTGCCAGCAGTGTTAGAGGCAACGATGGCTACACCTTC	CASSVRGNDGYTF
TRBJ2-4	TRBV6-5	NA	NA	TGTGCCAGCGGGGCCCTAACCAAAAACATTCAGTACTTC	CASGALTKNIQYF
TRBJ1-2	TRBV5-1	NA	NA	TGCGCCAGCAGCTTTTATACAGGGACCAACTATGGCTACACCTTC	CASSFYTGTNYGYTF
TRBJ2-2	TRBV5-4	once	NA	TGTGCCAGCAGCTTGCCCCAGGGCACCGGGGAGCTGTTTTTT	CASSLPQGTGELFF
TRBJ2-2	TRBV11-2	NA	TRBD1	TGTGCCAGCAGCCAGGGACAGGTAGAGGGCGGGGAGCTGTTTTTT	CASSQGQVEGGELFF
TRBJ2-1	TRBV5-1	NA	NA	TGCGCCAGCAGCTTGGCCACCGGGATGTACTACAATGAGCAGTTCTTC	CASSLATGMYYNEQFF
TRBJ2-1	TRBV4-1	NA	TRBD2	TGCGCCAGCAGCGAAGCCGGGACTAGACCTTATGAGCAGTTCTTC	CASSEAGTRPYEQFF
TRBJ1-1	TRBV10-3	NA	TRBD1	TGTGCCATCAGTGTAACAGGGGGAGGATTTGAAGCTTTCTTT	CAISVTGGGFEAFF
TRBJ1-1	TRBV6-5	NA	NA	TGTGCCAGCAGTTATCAGGAGGCTTCTGAAGCTTTCTTT	CASSYQEASEAFF
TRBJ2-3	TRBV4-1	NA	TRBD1	TGCGCCAGCAGCCAGACAGGGAAGCCGTACGGCACAGATACGCAGTATTTT	CASSQTGKPYGTDTQYF
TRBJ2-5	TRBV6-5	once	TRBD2	TGTGCCAGCACTCCCCCCGCGGGGGTAGAGACCCAGTACTTC	CASTPPAGVETQYF
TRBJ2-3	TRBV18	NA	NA	TGTGCCAGCTCACCTCCGGGTGAGCTTCCTAGCACAGATACGCAGTATTTT	CASSPPGELPSTDTQYF
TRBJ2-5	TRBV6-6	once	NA	TGTGCCAGCATGGGGGGCCAAGAGACCCAGTACTTC	CASMGGQETQYF
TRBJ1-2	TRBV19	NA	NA	TGTGCCAGTAGTAAAATTTCCGGGACAAGCGCCTCTTGTTGCACCTTC	CASSKISGTSASCCTF
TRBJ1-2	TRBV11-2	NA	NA	TGTGCCAGCAGCTTTGCAGGGGTTGGCTACACCTTC	CASSFAGVGYTF
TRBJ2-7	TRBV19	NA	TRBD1	TGTGCCAGTAGTAAAGTGACAGGGAAGGGCGAGCAGTACTTC	CASSKVTGKGEQYF
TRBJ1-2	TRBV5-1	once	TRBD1	TGCGCCAGCAGCTTGGATCCGGGACAGGGGTTCGGTGGCTACACCTTC	CASSLDPGQGFGGYTF
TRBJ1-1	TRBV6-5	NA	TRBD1	TGTGCCAGCAGTTCGGACAGGGGGCGGAGGAACACTGAAGCTTTCTTT	CASSSDRGRRNTEAFF
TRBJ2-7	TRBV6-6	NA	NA	TGTGCCAGCAGTTCCTGGAAGAGGAGTTGGTCGGAGGAGCAGTACTTC	CASSSWKRSWSEEQYF
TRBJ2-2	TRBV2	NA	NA	TGTGCCAGCAGTGGTAGCGTAGGTCAGATAAACACCGGGGAGCTGTTTTTT	CASSGSVGQINTGELFF
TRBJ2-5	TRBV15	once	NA	TGTGCCACCAGCAGAGGTCTGGGGGCCGAAGAGACCCAGTACTTC	CATSRGLGAEETQYF
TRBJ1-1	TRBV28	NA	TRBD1	TGTGCCAGCAGCACCACAGGGGGCAGGGCTTTCTTT	CASSTTGGRAFF
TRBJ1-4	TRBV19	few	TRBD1	TGTGCCAGTAGTATAGGGGACAGAACTAATGAAAAACTGTTTTTT	CASSIGDRTNEKLFF
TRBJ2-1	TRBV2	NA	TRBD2	TGTGCCAGCAAAATAATATCGGGAGGGCCCAACAATGAGCAGTTCTTC	CASKIISGGPNNEQFF
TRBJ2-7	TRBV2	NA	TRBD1	TGTGCCAGCAGTATACGACCGGGACAGGGGCCCTACGAGCAGTACTTC	CASSIRPGQGPYEQYF
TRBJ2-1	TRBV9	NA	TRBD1	TGTGCCAGCAGCGAGGCCGGGACAGCCCCCCAAAATGAGCAGTTCTTC	CASSEAGTAPQNEQFF
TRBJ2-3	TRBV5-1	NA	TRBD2	TGCGCCAGCAGCTTGGTCTCGACTAGCGATAGCACAGATACGCAGTATTTT	CASSLVSTSDSTDTQYF
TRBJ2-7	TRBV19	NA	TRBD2	TGTGCCAGTAGTCTAGGACTAGCGGAGCAGTACTTC	CASSLGLAEQYF
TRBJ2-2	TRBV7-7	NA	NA	TGTGCCAGCAGCCTGGGACAAAACACCGGGGAGCTGTTTTTT	CASSLGQNTGELFF
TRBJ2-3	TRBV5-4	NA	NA	TGTGCCAGCAGCTTGAACGGGAGACCGGTTCTAGGCACAGATACGCAGTATTTT	CASSLNGRPVLGTDTQYF
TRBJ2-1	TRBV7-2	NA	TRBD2	TGTGCCAGCAGCCGCCTGCGGGAGGGTGAGCAGTTCTTC	CASSRLREGEQFF
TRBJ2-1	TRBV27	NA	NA	TGTGCCAGCAGTTTATCGGGGCATACCTCCTACAATGAGCAGTTCTTC	CASSLSGHTSYNEQFF
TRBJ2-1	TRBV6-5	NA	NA	TGTGCCAGCTGCCCCGGCGGGAATGAGCAGTTCTTC	CASCPGGNEQFF
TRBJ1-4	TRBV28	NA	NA	TGTGCCAGCAGTAACAGGGATGAAAAACTGTTTTTT	CASSNRDEKLFF
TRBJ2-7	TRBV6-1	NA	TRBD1	TGTGCCAGCAGTGAAGGGGGGACAGGCTACGAGCAGTACTTC	CASSEGGTGYEQYF
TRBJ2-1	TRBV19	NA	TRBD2	TGTGCCAGTAGTACTACTAGCGGGAGGGCCTACAATGAGCAGTTCTTC	CASSTTSGRAYNEQFF
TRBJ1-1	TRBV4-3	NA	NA	TGCGCCAGCAGCCAAGACGTACCAGGGATTTTGAACACTGAAGCTTTCTTT	CASSQDVPGILNTEAFF
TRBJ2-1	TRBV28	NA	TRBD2	TGTGCCAGCAGATCCGGGGGGAGGAATGAGCAGTTCTTC	CASRSGGRNEQFF
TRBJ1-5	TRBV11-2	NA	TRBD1	TGTGCCAGCAGCTCACGAGCCGTTTCGGACAGGGACAATCAGCCCCAGCATTTT	CASSSRAVSDRDNQPQHF
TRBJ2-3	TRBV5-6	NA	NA	TGTGCCAGCAGCCCGGGACACCAGCGGAGCACAGATACGCAGTATTTT	CASSPGHQRSTDTQYF
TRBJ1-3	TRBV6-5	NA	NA	TGTGCCAGCAGCCGGGGGGCGCAATCAGGAAACACCATATATTTT	CASSRGAQSGNTIYF
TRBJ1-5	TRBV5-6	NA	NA	TGTGCCAGCAGCTCGCGGGACTTTAATCAGCCCCAGCATTTT	CASSSRDFNQPQHF
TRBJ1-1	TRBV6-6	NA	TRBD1	TGTGCCAGCACCGACAGGGGATGGACTGAAGCTTTCTTT	CASTDRGWTEAFF
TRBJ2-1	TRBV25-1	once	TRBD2	TGTGCCAGCAGTGAATTTGAGCGGGAGGTAATCAATGAGCAGTTCTTC	CASSEFEREVINEQFF
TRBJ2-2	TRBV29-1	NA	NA	TGCAGCGTGGGGGAGGTCGGGGAGCTGTTTTTT	CSVGEVGELFF
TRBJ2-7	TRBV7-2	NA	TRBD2	TGTGCCAGCAGCGTAGGTAGCGGGAGCGCCTGGGAGCAGTACTTC	CASSVGSGSAWEQYF
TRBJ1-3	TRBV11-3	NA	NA	TGTGCCTGCGCTGGAAACACCATATATTTT	CACAGNTIYF
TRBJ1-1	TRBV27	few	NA	TGTGCCAGCAGTTTTAAAGGACACTGGAAATCTGAAGCTTTCTTT	CASSFKGHWKSEAFF
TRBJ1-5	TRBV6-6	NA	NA	TGTGCCAGCAGCGCGGATCAGCCCCAGCATTTT	CASSADQPQHF
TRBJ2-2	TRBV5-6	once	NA	TGTGCCAGCAGCTTGGATACTAGATACACCGGGGAGCTGTTTTTT	CASSLDTRYTGELFF
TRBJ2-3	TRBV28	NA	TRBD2	TGTGCCAGCAGACCTCTAGCGGGGTTCCCAGATACGCAGTATTTT	CASRPLAGFPDTQYF
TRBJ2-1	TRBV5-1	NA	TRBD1	TGCGCCAGCAGCCAGGGCGACAGGGCGGATGAGCAGTTCTTC	CASSQGDRADEQFF
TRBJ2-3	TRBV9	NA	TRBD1	TGTGCCAGCAGCGTAGCGGGACAGGGGACAGATACGCAGTATTTT	CASSVAGQGTDTQYF